The 32 T cell receptor beta chains below come from one sample, sequenced in a study of T cell clonotyping in hematopoietic cell transplantation. Method: immunoSEQ multiplex PCR; TCRdb's copy keeps in-frame clones and lacks some. The sample holds tens of thousands of clones, about nine tenths seen once. Documented time point: recipient sample about 28 days before transplant, after cytoreduction. Sequencing used peripheral blood mononuclear cells, obtained before stem cell transplant. The receptors originated from a man in his sixties with biphenotypic leukemia. Some clones in this sample may be carry-over from other donors' samples.

The chain employs TRBV9 and TRBJ2-1; possibly TRBD2 for D (7 bases). Per germline, CDR1 SGDLS and CDR2 YYNGEE. Trimming removed 3 bases at V and 0 bases at J, with 10 bases between. There are 15 residues in the CDR3. DNA for the CDR3: TGTGCCAGCAGCGAGGGGGGGCTCTCCTACAATGAGCAGTTCTTC. Amino acids: CASSEGGLSYNEQFF. Full variable domain (rest looked up from reference TRBV9 and TRBJ2-1): DSGVTQTPKHLITATGQRVTLRCSPRSGDLSVYWYQQSLDQGLQFLIQYYNGEERAKGNILERFSAQQFPDLHSELNLSSLELGDSALYFCASSEGGLSYNEQFFGPGTRLTVL.

The rearrangement joins TRBV30 to TRBJ1-1, with D unclear. Germline-derived CDR1 and CDR2 are GTSNPN and SVGIG (reference sequence). The CDR3 spans 12 residues. With 2 bases removed from V and 1 base from J, the gap between germline ends came to 5 bases. As DNA, the CDR3 is TGTGCCTGGAGTCCAAGGAACACTGAAGCTTTCTTT. Translation: CAWSPRNTEAFF.

The V and J genes are TRBV5-4 and TRBJ2-2; 9 bases fit TRBD1. Germline values: CDR1 SGHNT, CDR2 YYREEE (reference sequence). This CDR3 has 16 residues. V lost 0 bases and J lost 5; bases outside the gene matches: 5. CDR3 sequence: CASSLATGGETGELFF. The CDR3 DNA reads TGTGCCAGCAGCTTGGCAACAGGGGGCGAGACCGGGGAGCTGTTTTTT.

This clone was recorded once. This chain uses TRBV4-3 with TRBJ2-1; D is perhaps TRBD2 (6 bases). This CDR3 is built from 15 residues. Germline CDR1 reads LGHNA; CDR2 reads YSLEER. Trimming removed 1 base at V and 5 bases at J, with 12 bases between. The DNA for the CDR3 is TGCGCCAGCAGCCAAGTTGAGCGGGCAAACAATGAGCAGTTCTTC. Translation: CASSQVERANNEQFF.

The rearrangement links TRBV19 to TRBJ2-1, with D tentatively TRBD1 (5 bases). With 1 base removed from V and 4 bases from J, the gap between germline ends came to 11 bases. The CDR3 is made up of 15 amino acids. Germline V gene lookup returns CDR1 LNHDA and CDR2 SQIVND (reference sequence). The CDR3 region has the DNA TGTGCCAGTAGTATAGGAGGCAGGGAATACAATGAGCAGTTCTTC. Its protein is CASSIGGREYNEQFF.

The rearrangement uses TRBV9 and TRBJ1-1; D not resolved. V dropped 2 bases and J dropped 2 bases, with 10 bases sitting between them. Looked up from germline, CDR1 is SGDLS and CDR2 is YYNGEE. The CDR3 spans 14 residues. The CDR3 is CASSVSWGNTEAFF. The CDR3 DNA is TGTGCCAGCAGCGTGAGCTGGGGAAACACTGAAGCTTTCTTT.

The V and J genes are TRBV5-6 and TRBJ1-5, with 10 nucleotides matching TRBD1. The V gene's germline CDR1 is SGHDT and CDR2 YYEEEE. After removal of 3 bases from V and 6 bases from J, the junction contained 3 bases not matched to a gene. This CDR3 is 14 amino acids long. The CDR3 DNA reads TGTGCCAGCAGCTGGGGACAGGGGACTCAGCCCCAGCATTTT. Translation gives CASSWGQGTQPQHF. The variable domain in full, with the rest retrieved from reference TRBV5-6 and TRBJ1-5, is DAGVTQSPTHLIKTRGQQVTLRCSPKSGHDTVSWYQQALGQGPQFIFQYYEEEERQRGNFPDRFSGHQFPNYSSELNVNALLLGDSALYLCASSWGQGTQPQHFGDGTRLSIL.

In regard to this clone: The sample carries other DNA sequences with the same CDR3. The J gene is TRBJ1-1, the V gene TRBV7-2; 7 bases fit TRBD1. CDR1 SGHTA and CDR2 FQGNSA come from the germline V gene. V lost 4 bases and J lost 0; bases outside the gene matches: 2. The CDR3 contains 14 residues. CDR3 nucleotides: TGTGCCAGCAGCTCCGGGACAGTGAACACTGAAGCTTTCTTT. Protein: CASSSGTVNTEAFF.

Here the CDR3 DNA reads TGTGCCTGGAGTGAGTGGGGGACGAACACTGAAGCTTTCTTT. The encoded protein is CAWSEWGTNTEAFF. V and J are TRBV30 and TRBJ1-1; tentative D call: TRBD1 (5 bases). The V end lost 1 base, the J end lost 1 base, and 10 bases lay between the germline ends. The length of the CDR3 is 14 residues. CDR1 and CDR2 from the germline V gene are GTSNPN and SVGIG (reference sequence). Full variable domain (missing parts from reference TRBV30 and TRBJ1-1): SQTIHQWPATLVQPVGSPLSLECTVEGTSNPNLYWYRQAAGRGLQLLFYSVGIGQISSEVPQNLSASRPQDRQFILSSKKLLLSDSGFYLCAWSEWGTNTEAFFGQGTRLTVV.

V gene TRBV27 combines with J gene TRBJ1-2; D remains unclear. Germline V gene lookup returns CDR1 MNHEY and CDR2 SMNVEV (reference sequence). V was trimmed by 3 bases and J by 4 bases, leaving 6 bases between them. The CDR3 is 12 residues long. The DNA for the CDR3 is TGTGCCAGCAGTTTCGGCGGCTATGGCTACACCTTC. Translation: CASSFGGYGYTF.

The chain recombines TRBV30 with TRBJ2-1; 7 nucleotides agree with TRBD2. The CDR3 has 13 amino acids. V shed 6 bases, J shed 7 bases, and the junction held 9 bases outside the gene matches. Per the germline V gene, CDR1 is GTSNPN and CDR2 is SVGIG (reference sequence). The CDR3 DNA reads TGTGCCTGCCGGGACTACTCTCGAAATGAGCAGTTCTTC. It codes for CACRDYSRNEQFF.

The rearrangement links TRBV5-1 to TRBJ2-7; 10 nucleotides agree with TRBD2. CDR3 length: 16 residues. Per germline, CDR1 SGHRS and CDR2 YFSETQ. The junction had 13 bases not matched to a gene; V was cut back by 4 bases and J by 6 bases. CDR3 in amino acids: CASSQPGAGGPAEQYF. In nucleotides, the CDR3 is TGCGCCAGCAGCCAACCTGGAGCGGGAGGGCCGGCCGAGCAGTACTTC.

V gene TRBV6-5 combines with J gene TRBJ1-2; possibly TRBD1 for D (5 bases). The CDR3 runs to 14 residues. Germline CDR1 and CDR2: MNHEY and SVGAGI. V lost 4 bases and J 4 bases, leaving 13 bases between the germline ends. The CDR3 sequence: CASSLGGDPYGYTF. In nucleotides, the CDR3 is TGTGCCAGCAGTTTGGGCGGGGACCCCTATGGCTACACCTTC.

The rearrangement joins TRBV7-9 to TRBJ2-5, with D uncertain. With the DNA end fitting TRBJ2-7 better, the J assignment may be wrong. The CDR3 is 12 amino acids. CDR1 is SEHNR and CDR2 is FQNEAQ in the germline V gene (reference sequence). CDR3 DNA: TGTGCCAGCAGCTTATTGCAGACCGAGCAGTACTTC. This encodes CASSLLQTEQYF.

The gene calls are TRBV7-8 and TRBJ1-4; D may be TRBD1 (6 bases). CDR3 length: 15 amino acids. Trimming took 2 bases from V and 15 from J, leaving 22 bases between them. CDR1 and CDR2 from the germline V gene are SGHVS and FQNEAQ. The CDR3 DNA reads as TGTGCCAGCAGCTTACTCCCCAAACAGGGTAGTATGGTGTTTTTT. It codes for CASSLLPKQGSMVFF. Together with reference TRBV7-8 and TRBJ1-4, the CDR3 gives the full variable domain: GAGVSQSPRYKVAKRGQDVALRCDPISGHVSLFWYQQALGQGPEFLTYFQNEAQLDKSGLPSDRFFAERPEGSVSTLKIQRTQQEDSAVYLCASSLLPKQGSMVFFGSGTQLSVL.

The chain uses TRBV6-5 and TRBJ1-2, with 8 nucleotides matching TRBD1. Germline V lookup: CDR1 MNHEY, CDR2 SVGAGI. The CDR3 is made up of 15 amino acids. V lost 0 bases, J lost 2 bases, and 2 bases stayed unmatched. The CDR3 DNA reads TGTGCCAGCAGTTACTCGAGGACAGGGAACTATGGCTACACCTTC. Amino acids: CASSYSRTGNYGYTF.

The chain employs TRBV7-6 and TRBJ2-7, with TRBD1 identical over 7 bases. The CDR3 contains 15 residues. V shed 5 bases and J 3 bases; nucleotides not matched to a gene: 10. Germline V gene lookup returns CDR1 SGHVS and CDR2 FNYEAQ. The CDR3 DNA is TGTGCCAGCAGCATTACCGGGACAGATCTCTACGAGCAGTACTTC. Translating it yields CASSITGTDLYEQYF. The variable domain in full, completed from reference TRBV7-6 and TRBJ2-7, reads GAGVSQSPRYKVTKRGQDVALRCDPISGHVSLYWYRQALGQGPEFLTYFNYEAQQDKSGLPNDRFSAERPEGSISTLTIQRTEQRDSAMYRCASSITGTDLYEQYFGPGTRLTVT.

The CDR3 spells CASSLGYRESNEKLFF. As DNA, the CDR3 is TGCGCCAGCAGCTTGGGGTACCGGGAGTCTAATGAAAAACTGTTTTTT. This chain links TRBV5-1 with TRBJ1-4; the D is unclear. The V end was cut by 0 bases, the J end by 3 bases, with 12 bases between. CDR1 and CDR2 from the germline V gene are SGHRS and YFSETQ. The CDR3 contains 16 residues.

This clone was recorded once. The chain is built from TRBV2 and TRBJ2-2; 12 nucleotides match TRBD1. CDR1 is SNHLY and CDR2 is FYNNEI in the germline V gene. This CDR3 region has 16 residues. V was clipped by 3 bases and J by 6 bases; unmatched bases: 5. The CDR3, as DNA: TGTGCCAGCAGTGACCCGGGACAGGGGGCGCCCGGGGAGCTGTTTTTT. Amino acids: CASSDPGQGAPGELFF.

This chain links TRBV10-1 with TRBJ1-1; D unresolved. CDR1 is WNHNN, CDR2 SYGVQD, per germline (reference sequence). The length of the CDR3 is 13 residues. V lost 4 bases to trimming and J lost 3 bases, with 9 bases between them. CDR3 sequence: CASSGTVDTEAFF. DNA for the CDR3: TGCGCCAGCAGTGGTACGGTGGACACTGAAGCTTTCTTT.

The chain carries TRBV2 and TRBJ1-3; D not certain. Trimming cost V 2 bases and J 10 bases, with 9 bases left between them. CDR1 is SNHLY and CDR2 is FYNNEI in the germline V gene. The CDR3 length is 12 residues. The CDR3 region has the DNA TGTGCCAGCAGTGAATTCCCCGCTACCATATATTTT. It is translated as CASSEFPATIYF.

This clone was seen only a few times. The rearrangement uses TRBV30 and TRBJ2-3; 9 nucleotides agree with TRBD1. Germline V gene sequence: CDR1 GTSNPN, CDR2 SVGIG (reference sequence). The J segment lost 2 bases and the V segment lost 8 bases, leaving 8 bases of the junction unmatched. CDR3 size: 14 residues. The CDR3 DNA sequence: TGTGCCGTTAGGACAGGGGTCGTCACAGATACGCAGTATTTT. Amino acids: CAVRTGVVTDTQYF.

The rearrangement joins TRBV4-2 to TRBJ1-4; TRBD1 is a possible D gene (5 bases). Trimming stripped 0 bases from V and 14 bases from J, with 19 bases between. Germline assignment: CDR1 LGHNA and CDR2 YNFKEQ. This CDR3 contains 15 residues. The CDR3 region has the DNA TGTGCCAGCAGCCAAGATGTGGGGAGCGCGGGGCTTCTGTTTTTT. Translated, it gives CASSQDVGSAGLLFF.

The rearrangement joins TRBV10-3 to TRBJ2-6, with 7 positions matching TRBD1. This CDR3 region has 17 residues. The trim removed 4 bases at V and 0 bases at J, leaving 6 bases unmatched. Germline CDR1 is ENHRY and CDR2 is SYGVKD. CDR3 in DNA: TGTGCCATCAGTGGTGAAACAGGGGACTCTGGGGCCAACGTCCTGACTTTC. As protein: CAISGETGDSGANVLTF.

CDR3 bases: TGTGCCAGCAGCGTGAATGCTCCCTCTGGGGCCAACGTCCTGACTTTC. Translated, it gives CASSVNAPSGANVLTF. This chain links TRBV9 with TRBJ2-6; D not certain. The CDR3 is made up of 16 amino acids. Germline assignment: CDR1 SGDLS and CDR2 YYNGEE. V lost 2 bases to trimming and J lost 0 bases, with 9 bases between them.

This chain links TRBV28 with TRBJ1-5, with TRBD1 identical over 12 bases. CDR3 length: 15 residues. CDR1 is MDHEN and CDR2 is SYDVKM in the germline V gene. Losses at the gene ends were 10 bases for V and 7 bases for J; bases not matched to a gene: 11. CDR3 bases: TGTGCCATCGAGCGGGACAGGGGGCGCGGACAGCCCCAGCATTTT. Residues: CAIERDRGRGQPQHF. The variable domain in full, with the rest retrieved from reference TRBV28 and TRBJ1-5, is DVKVTQSSRYLVKRTGEKVFLECVQDMDHENMFWYRQDPGLGLRLIYFSYDVKMKEKGDIPEGYSVSREKKERFSLILESASTNQTSMYLCAIERDRGRGQPQHFGDGTRLSIL.

The gene calls are TRBV30 and TRBJ2-2; D possibly corresponds to TRBD1 (6 bases). Germline V CDR1 and CDR2: GTSNPN, SVGIG (reference sequence). V gave up 3 bases and J gave up 7 bases, with 15 bases separating them. This CDR3 region has 14 residues. This CDR3 is CAWSQGTGYGELFF. The CDR3 DNA reads TGTGCCTGGAGCCAGGGAACAGGGTACGGGGAGCTGTTTTTT.

This clone showed up just a few times. The chain joins TRBV4-1 to TRBJ2-7; maybe TRBD1 (6 bases). Per the germline V gene, CDR1 is MGHRA and CDR2 is YSYEKL. The CDR3 spans 15 residues. V was cut by 4 bases and J by 0 bases, with 13 bases left in between. CDR3 region: CASSPHVDSSYEQYF. Written as DNA, the CDR3 is TGCGCCAGCAGCCCCCACGTGGACAGCTCCTACGAGCAGTACTTC.

The CDR3 reads CASSGGVDQPQHF. CDR3 nucleotides: TGTGCCAGCTCAGGGGGGGTCGATCAGCCCCAGCATTTT. V usage is TRBV18 and J usage is TRBJ1-5; maybe TRBD1 (5 bases). The CDR3 loop spans 13 amino acids. Germline V gene lookup returns CDR1 KGHSH and CDR2 LQKENI. The V gene lost 5 bases and the J gene lost 5 bases, with 10 bases spanning the gap. The full variable domain, rest sourced from reference TRBV18 and TRBJ1-5, is NAGVMQNPRHLVRRRGQEARLRCSPMKGHSHVYWYRQLPEEGLKFMVYLQKENIIDESGMPKERFSAEFPKEGPSILRIQQVVRGDSAAYFCASSGGVDQPQHFGDGTRLSIL.

In this sample, this clone turned up once. The V call is TRBV7-8, the J call TRBJ1-6, with D possibly TRBD1 on 6 matching bases. The CDR3 spans 15 residues. The germline gives CDR1 SGHVS, CDR2 FQNEAQ. Trimming shortened V by 5 bases and J by 7 bases, and 15 bases separated the two germline ends. CDR3 sequence (DNA): TGTGCCAGCAGCCAAGGACAGTTGAAAAATTCACCCCTCCACTTT. Translation: CASSQGQLKNSPLHF.

The rearrangement joins TRBV4-2 to TRBJ2-7; the D call may be TRBD1 or TRBD2 (5 bases each). V was trimmed by 0 bases and J by 3 bases, leaving 12 bases between them. This CDR3 comprises 15 residues. Germline V CDR1 and CDR2: LGHNA, YNFKEQ. The CDR3 DNA is TGTGCCAGCAGCCAAGACCTCGGGGCTTACTACGAGCAGTACTTC. This translates into CASSQDLGAYYEQYF.

V gene TRBV7-8 combines with J gene TRBJ1-5, with no clear D. The CDR3 contains 15 residues. CDR1 is SGHVS and CDR2 is FQNEAQ in the germline V gene. V lost 1 base to trimming and J lost 9 bases, with 16 bases between them. For the CDR3, the DNA is TGTGCCAGCAGCTTAGACGGTGCCTCTGAGGCGCCCCAGCATTTT. The encoded protein is CASSLDGASEAPQHF.